This T cell receptor beta chain was identified in a study of control samples from healthy donors and cancer patients. Measured with immunoSEQ multiplex PCR; TCRdb has only the in-frame clones, and not every one. This sample has tens of thousands of clones, with 90% to 95% found just once. CDR3 length equals 12 residues. Germline V gene data show CDR1 as SGHAT and CDR2 as FQNNGV. The V and J ends lost 5 bases and 9 bases respectively, with 11 bases between them. This TCR was recovered from a man younger than 40 in good health. Specimen: blood. The chain is built from TRBV11-2 and TRBJ2-1; perhaps TRBD1 as D (6 bases). The CDR3 loop is CASSPGDREQFF. The CDR3 DNA reads as TGTGCCAGCAGCCCAGGGGACCGTGAGCAGTTCTTC.